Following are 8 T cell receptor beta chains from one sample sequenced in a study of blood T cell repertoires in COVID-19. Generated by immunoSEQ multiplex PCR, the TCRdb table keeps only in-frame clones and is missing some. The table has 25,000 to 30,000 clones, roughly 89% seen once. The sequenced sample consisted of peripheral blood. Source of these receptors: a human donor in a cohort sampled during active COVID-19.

CDR3 nucleotide sequence: TGCGCCAGCAGTCAAAAAGGGGCAGCCTACGAGCAGTACTTC. Its protein is CASSQKGAAYEQYF. This rearrangement joins TRBV23-1 to TRBJ2-7, with D possibly TRBD1 on 5 matching bases. TRBV23-1 is identified as an open reading frame with a role that is uncertain. This CDR3 is built from 14 residues. Trimming stripped 2 bases from V and 2 bases from J, with 10 bases between.

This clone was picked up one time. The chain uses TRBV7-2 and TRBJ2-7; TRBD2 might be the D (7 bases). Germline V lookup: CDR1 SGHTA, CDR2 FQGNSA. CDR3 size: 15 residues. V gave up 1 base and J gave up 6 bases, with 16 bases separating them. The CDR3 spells CASSLGVGGGGEQYF. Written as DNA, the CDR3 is TGTGCCAGCAGCTTAGGCGTGGGAGGGGGAGGCGAGCAGTACTTC.

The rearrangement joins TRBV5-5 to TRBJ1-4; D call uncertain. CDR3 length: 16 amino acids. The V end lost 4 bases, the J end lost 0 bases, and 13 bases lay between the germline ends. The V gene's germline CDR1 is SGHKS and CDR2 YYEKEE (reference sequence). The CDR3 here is CASSLWSRATNEKLFF. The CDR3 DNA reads TGTGCCAGCAGCCTTTGGAGCAGAGCAACTAATGAAAAACTGTTTTTT. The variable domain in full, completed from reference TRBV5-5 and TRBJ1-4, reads DAGVTQSPTHLIKTRGQQVTLRCSPISGHKSVSWYQQVLGQGPQFIFQYYEKEERGRGNFPDRFSARQFPNYSSELNVNALLLGDSALYLCASSLWSRATNEKLFFGSGTQLSVL.

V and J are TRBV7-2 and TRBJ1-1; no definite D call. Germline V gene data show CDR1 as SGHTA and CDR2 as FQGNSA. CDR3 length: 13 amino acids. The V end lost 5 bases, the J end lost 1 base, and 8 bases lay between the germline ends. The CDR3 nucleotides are TGTGCCAGCAGCCTCCGACAGAACACTGAAGCTTTCTTT. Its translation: CASSLRQNTEAFF.

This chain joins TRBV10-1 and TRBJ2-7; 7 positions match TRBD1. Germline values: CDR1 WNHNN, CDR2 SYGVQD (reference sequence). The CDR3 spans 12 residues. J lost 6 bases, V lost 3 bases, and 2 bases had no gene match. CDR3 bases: TGCGCCAGCAGTGATAGGGGGCGCGAGCAGTACTTC. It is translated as CASSDRGREQYF.

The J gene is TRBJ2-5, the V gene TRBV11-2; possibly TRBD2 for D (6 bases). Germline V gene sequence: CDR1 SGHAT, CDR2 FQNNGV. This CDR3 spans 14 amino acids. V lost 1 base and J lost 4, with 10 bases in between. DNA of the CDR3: TGTGCCAGCAGCTTAGCGGGGGTTCGAGAGACCCAGTACTTC. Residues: CASSLAGVRETQYF.

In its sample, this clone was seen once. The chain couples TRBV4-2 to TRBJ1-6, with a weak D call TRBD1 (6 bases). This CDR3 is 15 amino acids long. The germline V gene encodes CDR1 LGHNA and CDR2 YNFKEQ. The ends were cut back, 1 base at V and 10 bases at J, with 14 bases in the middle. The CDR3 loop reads CASSQVAGAESPLHF. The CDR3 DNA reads TGTGCCAGCAGCCAAGTGGCAGGGGCTGAATCACCCCTCCACTTT.

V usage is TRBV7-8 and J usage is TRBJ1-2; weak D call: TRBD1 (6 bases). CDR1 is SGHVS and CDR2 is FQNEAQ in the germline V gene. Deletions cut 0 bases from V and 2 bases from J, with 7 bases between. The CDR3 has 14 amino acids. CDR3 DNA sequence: TGTGCCAGCAGCTTAGCGGGACAAAACTATGGCTACACCTTC. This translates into CASSLAGQNYGYTF.